The present TCR beta chain was sequenced within a study of blood T cell repertoires in COVID-19. Study in general: Researchers got acute and convalescent COVID-19 samples from the United States, Italy and Spain. PBMCs, B-cell-depleted T cells, or T cells were the source of the cDNA or gDNA that made up the material.

As handled by the study authors: By means of reference gene primer amplification, nucleated cell counts were estimated. The method was immunoSEQ multiplex PCR; TCRdb's version includes in-frame clones alone and lacks a portion of them. V, J and clone size are taken as reported in that table, and D and trimming were inferred from the DNA itself. The table has fewer than 80,000 clones, about 88% seen once; the top ten hold approximately 15%. Trimming stripped 7 bases from V and 1 base from J, with 11 bases between. The CDR3 is 13 amino acids. The germline CDR1 and CDR2 sequences are SQVTM and ANQGSEA. V usage is TRBV29-1 and J usage is TRBJ1-5, with D uncertain. The sequence was obtained from a woman older than 75 with active or convalescent COVID-19. Sequenced material: peripheral blood. The CDR3 sequence: CSARTGSNQPQHF. The CDR3 region has the DNA TGCAGCGCCCGGACGGGGAGCAATCAGCCCCAGCATTTT.